A single sample is the source of the 3 T cell receptor beta chains below, sequenced in a study of T cells expressing NK-cell markers. TCRdb reanalyzed the 5' RACE reads and collapses them to one entry per CDR3 protein, without DNA. The specimen's table records approximately 420,000 distinct CDR3 sequences. Sequencing was performed on blood T cells: a sorted CD56 or NKG2C T cell subset, CD4+ or CD8+ T cells, or bulk PBMC T cells (not recorded which). These receptors originate from a woman aged 45-65 years in good health.

The rearrangement links TRBV18 to TRBJ1-1; without DNA, the TCRdb call of TRBD1 cannot be checked. The germline CDR1 and CDR2 sequences are KGHSH and LQKENI. CDR3 size: 14 residues. The CDR3 loop reads CASSPGWGGTEAFF.

The V call is TRBV20-1, the J call TRBJ2-3; TCRdb selects TRBD1, and the lack of DNA leaves this call unchecked. Per germline, CDR1 DFQATT and CDR2 SNEGSKA (reference sequence). This CDR3 contains 15 residues. CDR3 protein: CSAIAGQGMEDTQYF.

This rearrangement joins TRBV10-3 to TRBJ2-1; as DNA is missing, the TRBD2 call by TCRdb cannot be tested. CDR1 is ENHRY and CDR2 is SYGVKD in the germline V gene. This CDR3 comprises 15 residues. CDR3 amino acids: CAISAGPQMYNEQFF.